The 18 T cell receptor beta chains below all came from one sample that was sequenced in a study of CD8 T cells in ankylosing spondylitis. General study points: Seemingly characteristic of ankylosing spondylitis blood was a TCR beta motif consisting of fewer than 10 highly homologous variants.

TCRdb processed the 5' RACE reads anew with MiXCR; each CDR3 protein has one entry. The sample includes about 400,000 distinct CDR3 sequences, approximately 20% of them seen just once. No antigen has been assigned to these receptors. Sequencing was carried out using blood, either unsorted or a sorted T cell fraction (not recorded which). All receptors derive from a male donor with ankylosing spondylitis.

The rearrangement links TRBV3-1 to TRBJ2-3, with TRBD1 identical over 9 bases. The length of the CDR3 is 16 residues. CDR1 LGHDT and CDR2 YNNKEL come from the germline V gene (reference sequence). The J segment lost 5 bases and the V segment lost 0 bases, leaving 6 bases of the junction unmatched. The CDR3 DNA sequence: TGTGCCAGCAGCCAAGATCCACAGGGGGCTAGAGATACGCAGTATTTT. The encoded protein is CASSQDPQGARDTQYF.

This clonotype turned up a few times. V is TRBV12-3 or TRBV12-4 and J is TRBJ2-7; D is perhaps TRBD2 (6 bases). This CDR3 is 15 amino acids long. With 6 bases removed from V and 0 bases from J, the gap between germline ends came to 15 bases. CDR3 nucleotides: TGTGCCAGCAGACCATCCGGGACTTACTCCTACGAGCAGTACTTC. Protein: CASRPSGTYSYEQYF.

The V and J genes are TRBV29-1 and TRBJ1-2; TRBD1 agrees at 12 bases. The ends lost 6 bases at V and 8 bases at J; junction bases unmatched: 1. The CDR3 extends over 11 amino acids. Germline assignment: CDR1 SQVTM and CDR2 ANQGSEA. For the CDR3, the DNA is TGCAGCGTCGGGACAGGGGGCGGCTACACCTTC. Translating gives CSVGTGGGYTF.

J is TRBJ2-7 and V is TRBV2, with 13 nucleotides matching TRBD2. The length of the CDR3 is 15 residues. The ends lost 6 bases at V and 0 bases at J; junction bases unmatched: 2. Germline CDR1 and CDR2: SNHLY and FYNNEI. CDR3 loop: CASRGTSGISYEQYF. In nucleotides, the CDR3 is TGTGCCAGCAGGGGGACTAGCGGGATCTCCTACGAGCAGTACTTC.

The chain joins TRBV7-2 to TRBJ1-1; the D gene is possibly TRBD1 (5 bases). V was clipped by 5 bases and J by 5 bases, with 15 bases between them. There are 14 residues in the CDR3. Germline values: CDR1 SGHTA, CDR2 FQGNSA. This chain's CDR3 is CASSPQVMGTEAFF. The CDR3 DNA follows: TGTGCCAGCAGCCCACAGGTGATGGGGACTGAAGCTTTCTTT.

The V gene is TRBV19, the J gene TRBJ2-2; D may match TRBD1 or TRBD2 (5 bases each). The CDR3 totals 14 residues. The germline gives CDR1 LNHDA, CDR2 SQIVND (reference sequence). Deletions cut 7 bases from V and 4 bases from J, with 13 bases between. CDR3 protein: CASMRDGGTGELFF. In nucleotides, the CDR3 is TGTGCCAGTATGAGGGACGGTGGCACCGGGGAGCTGTTTTTT.

This clonotype was seen a few times. The V call is TRBV5-1, the J call TRBJ2-1, with a tentative D call TRBD2 (6 bases). Germline V gene data show CDR1 as SGHRS and CDR2 as YFSETQ. The CDR3 totals 15 residues. V shed 5 bases and J shed 7 bases, with 19 bases lying between them. The CDR3 is CASSSDLGTVNEQFF. CDR3 nucleotide sequence: TGCGCCAGCAGTTCTGATCTAGGGACTGTGAATGAGCAGTTCTTC.

This clonotype was detected a few times. This chain uses TRBV3-1 with TRBJ2-7; D not certain. The CDR3 is 12 amino acids. Between the trimmed V and J ends, which lost 4 bases and 6 bases, there was a span of 10 bases. Germline values: CDR1 LGHDT, CDR2 YNNKEL (reference sequence). CDR3 in DNA: TGTGCCAGCAGCCCACGGCGCGGCGAGCAGTACTTC. This sequence encodes CASSPRRGEQYF.

This clonotype was detected a few times. This chain links TRBV7-9 with TRBJ1-1, with D possibly matching TRBD1 (5 bases). The ends were cut back, 5 bases at V and 7 bases at J, with 20 bases in the middle. The CDR3 is 15 amino acids. Germline loops: CDR1 SEHNR, CDR2 FQNEAQ (reference sequence). Here the CDR3 DNA reads TGTGCCAGCAGCCCCCCTCAGTCGTGGGACTTTGAAGCTTTCTTT. Amino acids: CASSPPQSWDFEAFF.

The CDR3 protein is CATSRAGQGKETQYF. Here the CDR3 DNA reads TGTGCCACCAGCAGAGCGGGACAGGGTAAAGAGACCCAGTACTTC. This chain links TRBV15 with TRBJ2-5; 9 bases match TRBD1. The CDR3 runs to 15 residues. CDR1 and CDR2 (germline): LNHNV, YYDKDF (reference sequence). Losses at the gene ends were 1 base for V and 3 bases for J; bases not matched to a gene: 3. Supplemented by reference TRBV15 and TRBJ2-5, the full variable domain reads DAMVIQNPRYQVTQFGKPVTLSCSQTLNHNVMYWYQQKSSQAPKLLFHYYDKDFNNEADTPDNFQSRRPNTSFCFLDIRSPGLGDTAMYLCATSRAGQGKETQYFGPGTRLLVL.

The chain recombines TRBV4-3 with TRBJ2-7, with 7 bases matching TRBD2. Germline-derived CDR1 and CDR2 are LGHNA and YSLEER. Germline trimming cut 5 bases from V and 0 bases from J; bases unmatched to any gene: 10. CDR3 size: 16 residues. The CDR3 DNA follows: TGCGCCAGCAGCGCCGGGGTAAGGGAGGGCTCCTACGAGCAGTACTTC. Translated, it gives CASSAGVREGSYEQYF.

This clonotype was seen a handful of times. V gene TRBV4-3 combines with J gene TRBJ1-2; possibly TRBD1 for D (5 bases). V was cut by 0 bases and J by 5 bases, with 16 bases left in between. CDR1 and CDR2 from the germline V gene are LGHNA and YSLEER. This CDR3 contains 16 residues. CDR3 loop: CASSQEAAEGWYGYTF. Here the CDR3 DNA reads TGCGCCAGCAGCCAAGAGGCGGCCGAGGGGTGGTATGGCTACACCTTC.

This clonotype has more than one count but fewer than ten. This chain connects TRBV5-1 to TRBJ2-7, with 7 bases that match TRBD1. CDR1 and CDR2 from the germline V gene are SGHRS and YFSETQ. Losses at the gene ends were 3 bases for V and 6 bases for J; bases not matched to a gene: 18. The CDR3 runs to 17 residues. CDR3 loop: CASSSQIFRQGVGEQYF. The DNA for the CDR3 is TGCGCCAGCAGCTCCCAAATCTTCAGACAGGGAGTAGGCGAGCAGTACTTC.

This clonotype was picked up a small number of times. The V and J genes are TRBV6-2 or TRBV6-3 and TRBJ1-5, with D perhaps TRBD1 (6 bases). The V end was cut by 6 bases, the J end by 0 bases, with 15 bases between. CDR1 and CDR2 from the germline V gene are MNHEY and SVGEGT. The CDR3 runs 16 residues. The CDR3 nucleotides are TGTGCCAGCAGAACCGGGACACGATATAGCAATCAGCCCCAGCATTTT. Translated, it gives CASRTGTRYSNQPQHF.

This clonotype was observed a handful of times. The chain combines TRBV24-1 with TRBJ2-3; perhaps TRBD1 as D (6 bases). The CDR3 spans 13 residues. Germline V gene data show CDR1 as KGHDR and CDR2 as SFDVKD. V shed 5 bases and J shed 2 bases, with 7 bases lying between them. DNA of the CDR3: TGTGCCACCAGTGTGGGGGCCACAGATACGCAGTATTTT. This gives the protein CATSVGATDTQYF.

The chain is built from TRBV10-3 and TRBJ1-2, with TRBD1 as a possible D gene (6 bases). The CDR3 consists of 15 residues. The V and J ends lost 0 bases and 5 bases respectively, with 13 bases between them. Germline assignment: CDR1 ENHRY and CDR2 SYGVKD. The CDR3 reads CAISESRTVRYGYTF. DNA of the CDR3: TGTGCCATCAGTGAGTCGAGGACAGTTAGATATGGCTACACCTTC.

This clonotype was observed a few times. The chain employs TRBV7-6 and TRBJ2-1, with no clear D. The CDR3 sequence is 15 residues long. In germline, CDR1 is SGHVS, CDR2 FNYEAQ. V was cut by 3 bases and J by 1 base, with 10 bases left in between. The CDR3 protein is CASSFRVGSYNEQFF. The CDR3 nucleotides are TGTGCCAGCAGCTTTAGGGTTGGATCCTACAATGAGCAGTTCTTC.

This rearrangement joins TRBV7-2 to TRBJ1-6; D is ambiguous. The CDR3 contains 15 residues. CDR1 is SGHTA and CDR2 is FQGNSA in the germline V gene. The V gene lost 6 bases and the J gene lost 10 bases, with 19 bases spanning the gap. CDR3 amino acids: CASRLKGSLGSPLHF. The CDR3 DNA is TGTGCCAGCAGATTAAAAGGGTCTCTTGGGTCACCCCTCCACTTT. The variable domain in full, completed from reference TRBV7-2 and TRBJ1-6, reads GAGVSQSPSNKVTEKGKDVELRCDPISGHTALYWYRQSLGQGLEFLIYFQGNSAPDKSGLPSDRFSAERTGGSVSTLTIQRTQQEDSAVYLCASRLKGSLGSPLHFGNGTRLTVT.